The rows below give T cell receptor beta chains drawn from one sample of a study of regulatory T cells in long-lasting Graves disease. TCRdb called the multiplex PCR reads again in MiXCR, with one record for every CDR3 protein. The sample contains 450,000 or so distinct CDR3 sequences, less than 25% of which appear only once. Here the sequenced sample was peripheral blood mononuclear cells (PBMCs), taken when the disease was refractory, from a patient treated with antithyroid drugs. These receptors were taken from a female donor with Graves disease. Each CDR3 is given with its conserved first and last residue. The order of the fields is clone size, D gene, J gene, V gene, CDR3 protein, CDR3 DNA. D genes are given only for firm matches. The listing skips clone size in some rows; elsewhere it reads once, few, many or a size class.

. TRBD2 TRBJ2-2 TRBV4-2 CASSQARTSATFTGELFF TGTGCCAGCAGCCAAGCTAGGACTAGCGCAACGTTCACCGGGGAGCTGTTTTTT
. . TRBJ2-5 TRBV5-1 CASSLLPSSDGKTQYF TGCGCCAGCAGCTTATTACCCTCTAGCGATGGGAAGACCCAGTACTTC
many . TRBJ1-1 TRBV7-2 CASSLITEAFF TGTGCCAGCAGCTTAATCACTGAAGCTTTCTTT
. TRBD2 TRBJ2-7 TRBV6-1 CASLPLAGDFYEQYF TGTGCCAGCCTCCCCCTAGCGGGAGATTTCTACGAGCAGTACTTC
many . TRBJ2-7 TRBV20-1 CSASVSLEQYF TGCAGTGCTAGTGTTAGTCTCGAGCAGTACTTC
many TRBD1 TRBJ1-2 TRBV13 CASSQGTGGYTF TGTGCCAGCAGCCAGGGGACAGGGGGCTACACCTTC
few . TRBJ2-4 TRBV5-1 CASSLVSSAQDIQYF TGCGCCAGCAGCTTGGTTTCGTCAGCCCAAGACATTCAGTACTTC
few . TRBJ1-1 TRBV19 CASGTTAEAFF TGTGCCAGCGGGACTACCGCTGAAGCTTTCTTT
few . TRBJ2-3 TRBV5-6 CASSLGLTGTQYF TGTGCCAGCAGCTTGGGGTTAACAGGGACGCAGTATTTT
few . TRBJ2-5 TRBV9 CASSADWNQETQYF TGTGCCAGCAGCGCGGACTGGAACCAAGAGACCCAGTACTTC
many . TRBJ1-2 TRBV5-8 CASSFTGRFTNYDGYTF TGTGCCAGCAGCTTTACAGGACGTTTTACTAACTATGATGGCTACACCTTC
many . TRBJ2-7 TRBV6-1 CARPLEGPYEQYF TGTGCCAGACCCTTGGAGGGACCCTACGAGCAGTACTTC
. . TRBJ2-1 TRBV6-2/TRBV6-3 CASSYMDSEQFF TGTGCCAGCAGTTACATGGACAGCGAGCAGTTCTTC
few . TRBJ1-2 TRBV6-2/TRBV6-3 CASSDTLYGYTF TGTGCCAGCAGTGACACGCTGTATGGCTACACCTTC
many . TRBJ2-5 TRBV7-2 CASSLGFFRESVRKETQYF TGTGCCAGCAGCTTAGGATTTTTTCGGGAAAGTGTGAGAAAAGAGACCCAGTACTTC
few TRBD1 TRBJ1-5 TRBV19 CASSIYRGQGANQPQHF TGTGCCAGTAGTATATATCGGGGACAGGGGGCTAATCAGCCCCAGCATTTT
few TRBD1 TRBJ2-7 TRBV7-9 CASSSWGTGTGDYEQYF TGTGCCAGCAGCTCCTGGGGGACAGGGACAGGGGACTACGAGCAGTACTTC
few TRBD2 TRBJ2-7 TRBV12-5 CASGLQLAGDPVKQYF TGTGCTAGTGGTTTGCAACTAGCGGGAGATCCAGTCAAGCAGTACTTC
few TRBD1 TRBJ2-5 TRBV9 CASSESGQQETQYF TGTGCCAGCAGCGAATCGGGACAGCAAGAGACCCAGTACTTC
few TRBD1 TRBJ2-7 TRBV27 CASGTTGGRYEQYF TGTGCCAGCGGAACGACAGGGGGCAGATACGAGCAGTACTTC
. . TRBJ2-7 TRBV29-1 CSVGWRGNSYEQYF TGCAGCGTTGGATGGCGGGGCAACTCCTACGAGCAGTACTTC
. TRBD2 TRBJ2-7 TRBV27 CATWGGSSYEQYF TGTGCCACTTGGGGGGGAAGCTCCTACGAGCAGTACTTC
many . TRBJ1-1 TRBV2 CASSVGGRKNTEAFF TGTGCCAGCAGTGTGGGCGGACGAAAGAACACTGAAGCTTTCTTT
many . TRBJ2-7 TRBV12-3/TRBV12-4 CASSTPGAGEQYF TGTGCCAGCAGTACACCAGGGGCGGGGGAGCAGTACTTC
many . TRBJ2-7 TRBV20-1 CSATDRHLYEQYF TGCAGTGCCACAGACAGGCACCTCTACGAGCAGTACTTC
many . TRBJ2-7 TRBV6-2/TRBV6-3 CASSYSSQGEVYEQYF TGTGCCAGCAGTTACTCGTCCCAGGGAGAGGTCTACGAGCAGTACTTC
. . TRBJ2-7 TRBV5-6 CASSPMAKNSYEQYF TGTGCCAGCAGCCCAATGGCCAAGAACTCCTACGAGCAGTACTTC
many TRBD1 TRBJ2-4 TRBV9 CASSVASGTVENIQYF TGTGCCAGCAGCGTAGCCTCCGGGACAGTAGAAAACATTCAGTACTTC
. TRBD1 TRBJ2-3 TRBV6-1 CASSDPHRGDTQYF TGTGCCAGCAGTGACCCTCACAGGGGGGATACGCAGTATTTT
many . TRBJ1-5 TRBV2 CASMASRAGGQPQHF TGTGCCAGCATGGCCAGCAGGGCCGGGGGTCAGCCCCAGCATTTT
many TRBD2 TRBJ2-5 TRBV7-9 CASSIPGLAGAIQETQYF TGTGCCAGCAGCATCCCGGGACTAGCGGGAGCCATCCAAGAGACCCAGTACTTC
few . TRBJ2-7 TRBV11-2 CASSSQVIYEQYF TGTGCCAGCAGCTCCCAGGTAATCTACGAGCAGTACTTC
few TRBD1 TRBJ1-1 TRBV29-1 CSVRTGGNTEAFF TGCAGCGTAAGGACAGGCGGTAACACTGAAGCTTTCTTT
. . TRBJ2-5 TRBV10-3 CAISERGGETQYF TGTGCCATCAGTGAGAGGGGTGGAGAGACCCAGTACTTC
many . TRBJ2-3 TRBV12-3/TRBV12-4 CASTTSGGVPGQLSTDTQYF TGTGCCAGCACTACCTCGGGAGGGGTACCGGGACAGCTTAGCACAGATACGCAGTATTTT
many . TRBJ2-5 TRBV2 CASKVGKETQYF TGTGCCAGCAAGGTGGGGAAAGAGACCCAGTACTTC
. . TRBJ2-1 TRBV5-1 CASRVIFDHEQFF TGCGCCAGCAGAGTGATATTTGACCATGAGCAGTTCTTC
many TRBD1 TRBJ1-2 TRBV2 CASSRGQGGYGYTF TGTGCCAGCAGTAGGGGACAGGGTGGCTATGGCTACACCTTC
. . TRBJ2-7 TRBV6-5 CASSYHHEQYF TGTGCCAGCAGTTACCACCACGAGCAGTACTTC
many . TRBJ2-7 TRBV6-1 CASSEQGRARAYEQYF TGTGCCAGCAGTGAACAGGGCAGGGCGAGAGCCTACGAGCAGTACTTC
few . TRBJ2-2 TRBV29-1 CSVSSPMAGELFF TGCAGCGTTTCCAGCCCGATGGCCGGGGAGCTGTTTTTT
many TRBD1 TRBJ1-5 TRBV7-8 CASSTKQGVSNQPQHF TGTGCCAGCAGCACCAAACAGGGGGTCAGCAATCAGCCCCAGCATTTT
many . TRBJ2-7 TRBV6-1 CASSVPGLGYEQYF TGTGCCAGCAGTGTTCCAGGCCTAGGATACGAGCAGTACTTC
many TRBD1 TRBJ1-2 TRBV10-3 CAISGTGPYGYTF TGTGCCATCAGTGGGACAGGGCCCTATGGCTACACCTTC
. TRBD1 TRBJ1-2 TRBV12-3/TRBV12-4 CASSFLTGGNGYTF TGTGCCAGCAGTTTCCTGACAGGGGGCAATGGCTACACCTTC
few . TRBJ2-7 TRBV7-9 CASSFLKLGSSYEQYF TGTGCCAGCAGCTTTTTAAAATTGGGATCCTCCTACGAGCAGTACTTC